These 14 T cell receptor beta chains came from one sample sequenced in a study of Ad26.COV2.S vaccination and SARS-CoV-2 variants. The treatment here: approximately 18 received Ad26.COV2.S at low or high dose, single or two shots; 5 received placebo; per-sample allocation not given. Sampling took place 63 days after the first vaccine or placebo injection. Sequencing used immunoSEQ multiplex PCR; TCRdb keeps in-frame clones, though not all of them. The sample consists of roughly 680,000 clones, 89% of them appearing once. The sequencing used peripheral blood, collected in a trial of Ad26.COV2.S vaccine versus placebo. The source is a person aged 18-65 years who received the Ad26.COV2.S COVID-19 vaccine or a placebo.

The chain links TRBV19 to TRBJ2-7; TRBD1 aligns across 7 bases. The CDR3 contains 13 residues. Germline loops: CDR1 LNHDA, CDR2 SQIVND (reference sequence). The V segment lost 4 bases and the J segment 6 bases; nucleotides outside the gene matches: 6. The chain's CDR3 is CASSRQGMGEQYF. CDR3 nucleotide sequence: TGTGCCAGTAGTAGACAGGGTATGGGCGAGCAGTACTTC. Full variable domain (missing parts from reference TRBV19 and TRBJ2-7): DGGITQSPKYLFRKEGQNVTLSCEQNLNHDAMYWYRQDPGQGLRLIYYSQIVNDFQKGDIAEGYSVSREKKESFPLTVTSAQKNPTAFYLCASSRQGMGEQYFGPGTRLTVT.

The chain combines TRBV3-1 (or the pseudogene TRBV3-2) with TRBJ1-6; possible D gene TRBD1, 5 bases. Germline lookup yields CDR1 LGHDT and CDR2 YNNKEL (reference sequence). The germline V and J ends were trimmed by 4 bases and 6 bases, with 7 bases remaining between them. CDR3 length: 13 amino acids. The CDR3 here is CASSRTPNSPLHF. The CDR3 DNA is TGTGCCAGCAGCCGGACACCTAATTCACCCCTCCACTTT.

Comment on this clone: Other DNA sequences in this sample translate to the same CDR3. The chain uses TRBV20-1 and TRBJ1-5; D ambiguous. Germline CDR1 and CDR2: DFQATT and SNEGSKA (reference sequence). The V end lost 3 bases, the J end lost 0 bases, and 3 bases lay between the germline ends. This CDR3 is built from 12 residues. The DNA for the CDR3 is TGCAGTGCTAGTCTTAGCAATCAGCCCCAGCATTTT. Its protein is CSASLSNQPQHF.

This chain's CDR3 is CAILRRDSRKDEQYF. The DNA of the CDR3 is TGTGCCATCCTGAGACGGGATTCCCGAAAGGACGAGCAGTACTTC. The J gene is TRBJ2-7, the V gene TRBV2; D is perhaps TRBD2 (5 bases). This CDR3 has 15 residues. The germline V gene encodes CDR1 SNHLY and CDR2 FYNNEI. Trimming pared 10 bases from V and 5 bases from J, leaving 24 bases between. Full variable domain (outside the CDR3, taken from reference TRBV2 and TRBJ2-7): EPEVTQTPSHQVTQMGQEVILRCVPISNHLYFYWYRQILGQKVEFLVSFYNNEISEKSEIFDDQFSVERPDGSNFTLKIRSTKLEDSAMYFCAILRRDSRKDEQYFGPGTRLTVT.

This chain uses TRBV7-2 with TRBJ1-1; weak D call: TRBD1 (6 bases). This CDR3 contains 17 residues. V lost 1 base, J lost 3 bases, and 18 bases lay in between. Germline V gene data show CDR1 as SGHTA and CDR2 as FQGNSA. CDR3 region: CASSLVIAGEGDTEAFF. The CDR3 bases are TGTGCCAGCAGCTTAGTGATCGCAGGGGAGGGGGACACTGAAGCTTTCTTT. Using reference TRBV7-2 and TRBJ1-1 for the parts outside the CDR3, the full variable domain is GAGVSQSPSNKVTEKGKDVELRCDPISGHTALYWYRQSLGQGLEFLIYFQGNSAPDKSGLPSDRFSAERTGGSVSTLTIQRTQQEDSAVYLCASSLVIAGEGDTEAFFGQGTRLTVV.

The rearrangement joins TRBV2 to TRBJ2-7, with 7 bases fitting TRBD1. The V and J ends lost 6 bases and 4 bases, in that order; junction bases with no gene match: 6. The CDR3 sequence is 13 residues long. Germline values: CDR1 SNHLY, CDR2 FYNNEI. This CDR3 is CASSGDSRYEQYF. The CDR3, as DNA: TGTGCCAGCAGCGGGGACAGCCGGTACGAGCAGTACTTC.

This clone was observed a few times. The chain employs TRBV6-6 and TRBJ2-7, with 9 positions matching TRBD2. Trimming took 0 bases from V and 0 from J; bases not matched to a gene: 3. The CDR3 loop spans 16 amino acids. The germline gives CDR1 MNHNY, CDR2 SVGAGI (reference sequence). DNA of the CDR3: TGTGCCAGCAGTTACTCGTTAGCGGGAGTCTCCTACGAGCAGTACTTC. This gives the protein CASSYSLAGVSYEQYF.

This clone was detected once. The J gene is TRBJ2-7, the V gene TRBV5-8, with 7 bases lining up with TRBD1. V dropped 2 bases and J dropped 5; count of bases not matched to a gene: 13. The CDR3 consists of 16 residues. Germline V CDR1 and CDR2: SGHTS, YDEGEE. CDR3 bases: TGTGCCAGCAGCTTCCTTACCTCTGACAGGGCCCACGAGCAGTACTTC. This gives the protein CASSFLTSDRAHEQYF. Full variable domain (outside the CDR3, taken from reference TRBV5-8 and TRBJ2-7): EAGVTQSPTHLIKTRGQQATLRCSPISGHTSVYWYQQALGLGLQFLLWYDEGEERNRGNFPPRFSGRQFPNYSSELNVNALELEDSALYLCASSFLTSDRAHEQYFGPGTRLTVT.

The chain has TRBV5-1 and TRBJ2-5, with D perhaps TRBD2 (5 bases). CDR1 and CDR2 (germline): SGHRS, YFSETQ. Trimming pared 0 bases from V and 5 bases from J, leaving 8 bases between. This CDR3 has 13 residues. DNA of the CDR3: TGCGCCAGCAGCTTGGGGAGGTCGGAGACCCAGTACTTC. Residues: CASSLGRSETQYF.

This clone turned up a few times. The chain uses TRBV7-8 and TRBJ2-1; tentatively, D is TRBD1 (5 bases). This CDR3 is 16 amino acids long. V lost 3 bases and J 0 bases, leaving 12 bases between the germline ends. The V gene's germline CDR1 is SGHVS and CDR2 FQNEAQ. CDR3 amino acids: CASSLADRSSYNEQFF. The CDR3 coding sequence is TGTGCCAGCAGCTTGGCCGACAGAAGCTCCTACAATGAGCAGTTCTTC.

The V gene is TRBV18, the J gene TRBJ2-1; D unclear. V lost 3 bases to trimming and J lost 0 bases, with 12 bases between them. This CDR3 has 16 amino acids. The germline gives CDR1 KGHSH, CDR2 LQKENI. The CDR3 region is CASSPGIRSSYNEQFF. In DNA, the CDR3 is TGTGCCAGCTCACCGGGGATAAGGAGCTCCTACAATGAGCAGTTCTTC.

The CDR3: CASSIRTGNGANTIYF. The CDR3 DNA sequence: TGTGCCAGTAGTATCCGGACAGGGAACGGGGCAAACACCATATATTTT. This sequence joins TRBV19 and TRBJ1-3, with TRBD1 identical over 8 bases. This CDR3 spans 16 amino acids. CDR1 is LNHDA and CDR2 is SQIVND in the germline V gene (reference sequence). The V and J ends lost 3 bases and 6 bases, in that order; junction bases with no gene match: 10.

The CDR3 nucleotides are TGTGCAAGTCGCTCCGCCCCGTGGAGCTCCTATAATTCACCCCTCCACTTT. Translated: CASRSAPWSSYNSPLHF. V gene TRBV12-2 combines with J gene TRBJ1-6. TRBV12-2 is recorded as a pseudogene. The CDR3 is 17 residues long.

In the case of this clone: The same CDR3 can be traced to other DNA sequences in this sample. The chain employs TRBV9 and TRBJ2-3; D is uncertain. Trimming took off 0 bases at V and 0 bases at J, with 2 bases between the two ends. The CDR3 extends over 13 amino acids. CDR1 and CDR2 (germline): SGDLS, YYNGEE. In nucleotides, the CDR3 is TGTGCCAGCAGCGTAGGTAGCACAGATACGCAGTATTTT. Encoded protein: CASSVGSTDTQYF.